Listed below are T cell receptor beta chains from one sample, sequenced in a study of blood T cell repertoires in COVID-19. Sequencing was performed with immunoSEQ multiplex PCR; in TCRdb, only in-frame clones are kept and a portion is missing. The sample includes 250,000 to 350,000 clones, about 93% of them seen just once. Sequenced: peripheral blood. The receptor set was obtained from a woman in her 30s with COVID-19, enrolled during active disease. Each CDR3 is given without its conserved first and last residue.

J | V | CDR3
TRBJ2-1 | TRBV30 | AWSYSYNEQF
TRBJ2-1 | TRBV5-1 | ASSSWDRGHNEQF
TRBJ2-7 | TRBV11-2 | ASSPRGLWEQY
TRBJ2-7 | TRBV2 | ASKLTVYEQY
TRBJ1-1 | TRBV4-1 | ASSPGRQGPSVPEAF
TRBJ2-4 | TRBV14 | ASSQGGGFLAKNIQY
TRBJ1-5 | TRBV3-1/TRBV3-2 | ASSQVGQPQH
TRBJ2-3 | TRBV13 | ASSLGGPSDTQY
TRBJ2-7 | TRBV13 | ASSHDRHPEQY
TRBJ2-7 | TRBV7-8 | ASSLGAGYYEQY
TRBJ1-2 | TRBV28 | ASSLSRTGRGYT
TRBJ2-7 | TRBV21-1 | ASSHRDLELGEQY
TRBJ2-7 | TRBV5-4 | ASSLASLGAHEQY
TRBJ1-1 | TRBV12-3/TRBV12-4 | ASSRLGYTEAF
TRBJ1-1 | TRBV5-1 | ASRTGGAGGTEAF
TRBJ1-1 | TRBV6-6 | ASSYRVNTEAF
TRBJ2-7 | TRBV18 | ASSVQGADEQY
TRBJ1-2 | TRBV15 | ATSRGGTPGGKGYT
TRBJ1-5 | TRBV30 | AWSGGGVNQPQH
TRBJ1-1 | TRBV29-1 | SVTTPPLDTEAF
TRBJ1-6 | TRBV24-1 | ATSDSSGGSNSPLH
TRBJ2-5 | TRBV3-1/TRBV3-2 | ASSPPPSREGETQY
TRBJ1-1 | TRBV30 | AWGSGMNTEAF
TRBJ2-3 | TRBV5-1 | ASSLLVRVTDTQY
TRBJ1-4 | TRBV12-3/TRBV12-4 | ASSLGQVAKLF
TRBJ2-7 | TRBV27 | ASSLNPPLAGGSHEQY
TRBJ1-1 | TRBV5-4 | ASSGRQGSNTEAF
TRBJ2-7 | TRBV7-9 | ASSPGGMTYEQY
TRBJ1-1 | TRBV4-2 | ASSQRGTAPEAF
TRBJ2-5 | TRBV10-1 | ASSRNQQETQY
TRBJ2-5 | TRBV13 | ASSSRGPQETQY
TRBJ1-4 | TRBV28 | ASSSPSGQGGEKLF
TRBJ2-5 | TRBV7-9 | ASSLGTGHETQY
TRBJ2-5 | TRBV5-1 | ASSLFSEETQY
TRBJ1-6 | TRBV25-1 | ASSDYTAGGSPLH
TRBJ1-1 | TRBV5-8 | ASSLGVLVNTEAF
TRBJ1-5 | TRBV6-6 | ASSYWGQGTNQPQH
TRBJ1-6 | TRBV2 | ASSGDRGLSPLH
TRBJ1-4 | TRBV25-1 | ASSTGHENEKLF
TRBJ2-1 | TRBV3-1/TRBV3-2 | ASSRGYEQF
TRBJ2-7 | TRBV19 | ASSIIAQGGDEQY
TRBJ2-7 | TRBV5-5 | ASSRTGGISYEQY
TRBJ2-7 | TRBV30 | AWSRGLGLAGYEQY
TRBJ2-5 | TRBV29-1 | SAGGTQETQY
TRBJ2-1 | TRBV7-3 | ASSSSSYNEQF
TRBJ2-7 | TRBV27 | ASKLQTGDSYEQY
TRBJ2-7 | TRBV7-3 | ASSPGTVSYEQY
TRBJ1-3 | TRBV7-2 | ASSLDSSGNTIY
TRBJ1-4 | TRBV10-3 | AISDFEMGQGLEKLF
TRBJ2-7 | TRBV19 | ASSIGHPNGEQY
TRBJ1-6 | TRBV4-2 | ASSQAGGGGSPLH
TRBJ1-3 | TRBV28 | ASSLGGSSGNTIY
TRBJ2-7 | TRBV10-3 | ALGTGVYEQY
TRBJ1-4 | TRBV27 | ASSLSGTLATNEKLF
TRBJ1-5 | TRBV5-3 | ARSLTNQPQH
TRBJ2-2 | TRBV5-4 | ASSPVTVNTGELF
TRBJ2-6 | TRBV6-5 | ASRTRTGANNVLT